This TCR beta chain was identified in a study of blood T cells in healthy people across ages. Sample-barcoded 5' priming and a J-beta primer mix drove a second PCR of roughly 7 to 11 cycles. Each cDNA molecule was tagged by a template-switch adaptor that had 12 random nucleotides. One entry per CDR3 protein, called by TCRdb with MiXCR from the 5' RACE reads. Among 1.8 million or so distinct CDR3 sequences listed, approximately 39% were seen once. The V segment lost 1 base and the J segment 5 bases; nucleotides outside the gene matches: 7. The CDR3 extends over 15 amino acids. CDR1 SGDLS and CDR2 YYNGEE come from the germline V gene.

The source of this sequence is a human donor in good health. The chain recombines TRBV9 with TRBJ2-3; 7 bases are shared with TRBD1. What was sequenced was blood. CDR3 in DNA: TGTGCCAGCAGCGTATCCGGCAGGGGGTTAGATACGCAGTATTTT. Residues: CASSVSGRGLDTQYF.